This TCR beta chain appears in the sequencing data of a study of identical twins. General study results and limits: Monozygotic twin pairs showed more out-of-frame TCR alpha sharing than models estimated. These conclusions were based on statistical analysis (cross-sectional, not following the same donors). The more abundant beta clonotypes in cord blood had fewer insertions, and memory repertoires did not show this.

MiXCR was run by TCRdb on the 5' RACE reads, yielding one entry per CDR3 protein. The sample records roughly 690,000 distinct CDR3 sequences, approximately 6.1% being singletons. The V end was cut by 5 bases, the J end by 6 bases, with 4 bases between. The CDR3 is 11 residues long. CDR1 is MNHEY and CDR2 is SVGAGI in the germline V gene. Donors uniformly comprised healthy Caucasians. This clonotype was counted at least ten times. Its target is not known. A much larger clonotype is one base distant, so this may be a read error. The sample comprised naive T cells sorted from blood. The gene calls are TRBV6-5 and TRBJ2-2, with no clear D. This clonotype originated in a man aged 18-30 years in good health. CDR3 amino acids: CASSIAGELFF. CDR3 coding DNA: TGTGCCAGCAGTATTGCCGGGGAGCTGTTTTTT.